These 19 T cell receptor beta chains were all obtained from the same sample, sequenced in a study of T cell responses to AZD1222 COVID-19 vaccine. Profiling relied on immunoSEQ multiplex PCR, and the TCRdb table lists in-frame clones only, not all of them. The sample has around 130,000 clones; around 90% are singletons. This material consisted of peripheral blood, taken 28 days after the second AZD1222 dose. Source of these receptors: an adult who received the AZD1222 COVID-19 vaccine.

The chain employs TRBV2 and TRBJ2-3; the D gene is possibly TRBD1 (6 bases). Trimming pared 4 bases from V and 1 base from J, leaving 12 bases between. The CDR3 has 15 amino acids. The germline V gene has CDR1 SNHLY and CDR2 FYNNEI. CDR3 amino acids: CASSGGREGTDTQYF. The CDR3 nucleotides read TGTGCCAGCAGTGGGGGGCGCGAGGGCACAGATACGCAGTATTTT.

The V gene is TRBV27, the J gene TRBJ1-5; D perhaps matches TRBD1 (6 bases). Germline CDR1 is MNHEY and CDR2 is SMNVEV (reference sequence). V was shortened by 6 bases and J by 0 bases, with 15 bases between the two germline ends. This CDR3 is built from 16 residues. The CDR3 protein is CASRRSTGNSNQPQHF. CDR3 DNA: TGTGCCAGCAGACGTTCAACAGGGAATAGCAATCAGCCCCAGCATTTT.

The chain joins TRBV11-1 to TRBJ1-6; 7 bases match TRBD1. With 5 bases clipped from V and 9 bases from J, the junction kept 10 bases outside the gene matches. The V gene's germline CDR1 is SGHAT and CDR2 FQDESV (reference sequence). The CDR3 is made up of 15 amino acids. DNA of the CDR3: TGTGCCAGCAGCCCCGACAGGGTACGGGGTTCACCCCTCCACTTT. As protein: CASSPDRVRGSPLHF.

The gene calls are TRBV7-3 and TRBJ1-6; no firm D call. Deletions cut 5 bases from V and 7 bases from J, with 12 bases between. The CDR3 consists of 14 residues. Germline V gene lookup returns CDR1 SGHTA and CDR2 FQGTGA. CDR3 bases: TGTGCCAGCAGCCAAGGTCAGGAAAATTCACCCCTCCACTTT. This gives the protein CASSQGQENSPLHF.

The V and J genes are TRBV19 and TRBJ2-7; TRBD1 matches 11 bases. CDR1 is LNHDA and CDR2 is SQIVND in the germline V gene (reference sequence). The CDR3 runs 14 residues. With V trimmed by 8 bases and J by 6 bases, 9 bases remained unmatched. CDR3 coding DNA: TGTGCCAGTGAACCGGGACAGGGGGTTAGCGAGCAGTACTTC. It translates to CASEPGQGVSEQYF.

This clone was counted a single time. This chain uses TRBV10-3 with TRBJ2-1, with D possibly TRBD2 on 6 matching bases. The V and J ends lost 2 bases and 5 bases respectively, with 13 bases between them. Looked up from germline, CDR1 is ENHRY and CDR2 is SYGVKD. The CDR3 consists of 15 residues. The DNA for the CDR3 is TGTGCCATCAGTGAGCCGGGACTCCTTGACAATGAGCAGTTCTTC. It translates to CAISEPGLLDNEQFF.

The chain joins TRBV4-2 to TRBJ2-3; D ambiguous. Per germline, CDR1 LGHNA and CDR2 YNFKEQ. The CDR3 sequence is 14 residues long. Trimming cost V 4 bases and J 3 bases, with 11 bases left between them. CDR3 amino acids: CASSPLGPTDTQYF. The DNA of the CDR3 is TGTGCCAGCAGCCCTCTAGGGCCGACAGATACGCAGTATTTT.

The rearrangement joins TRBV9 to TRBJ2-5; TRBD2 is a possible D gene (5 bases). The CDR3 is 15 residues long. The ends were cut back, 0 bases at V and 5 bases at J, with 14 bases in the middle. Germline V gene sequence: CDR1 SGDLS, CDR2 YYNGEE. The CDR3 DNA reads TGTGCCAGCAGCGTAGGGGCTAGTTCTAGCGAGACCCAGTACTTC. The encoded protein is CASSVGASSSETQYF.

The chain links TRBV6-5 to TRBJ1-5, with 8 bases lining up with TRBD1. Germline CDR1 is MNHEY and CDR2 is SVGAGI. This CDR3 has 13 amino acids. Trimming removed 11 bases from V and 7 bases from J; junction bases left unmatched: 10. The CDR3: CASKGTGLQPQHF. CDR3 DNA: TGTGCCTCCAAAGGGACAGGACTCCAGCCCCAGCATTTT.

The V gene is TRBV19, the J gene TRBJ2-5; no firm D call. CDR1 is LNHDA and CDR2 is SQIVND in the germline V gene (reference sequence). CDR3 length equals 14 residues. Trimming took off 1 base at V and 5 bases at J, with 11 bases between the two ends. This CDR3 is CASSIAWGSETQYF. In DNA, the CDR3 is TGTGCCAGTAGTATAGCGTGGGGTTCGGAGACCCAGTACTTC.

The chain carries TRBV28 and TRBJ1-2; D is ambiguous. Trimming pared 4 bases from V and 5 bases from J, leaving 14 bases between. The CDR3 totals 14 residues. Germline V gives CDR1 MDHEN, CDR2 SYDVKM. The CDR3 spells CASSWPSNPYGYTF. The CDR3 DNA reads TGTGCCAGCAGTTGGCCGTCAAACCCATATGGCTACACCTTC.

The chain links TRBV6-5 to TRBJ1-5, with 8 bases lining up with TRBD1. The CDR3 has 15 residues. The germline V gene has CDR1 MNHEY and CDR2 SVGAGI. V shed 6 bases and J 1 base; nucleotides not matched to a gene: 5. The DNA of the CDR3 is TGTGCCAGCAGCCACGGACAGGGAAGCAATCAGCCCCAGCATTTT. As protein: CASSHGQGSNQPQHF.

The chain employs TRBV4-3 and TRBJ1-6, with D possibly being TRBD1 (5 bases). There are 14 residues in the CDR3. V lost 6 bases to trimming and J lost 14 bases, with 20 bases between them. CDR1 and CDR2 from the germline V gene are LGHNA and YSLEER. The CDR3 sequence is CASSQGWAGSTLHF. CDR3 bases: TGCGCCAGCAGTCAGGGATGGGCAGGAAGCACCCTCCACTTT.

This clone was observed a few times. This chain joins TRBV27 and TRBJ1-1; weak D call: TRBD1 (6 bases). The V gene lost 4 bases and the J gene lost 7 bases, with 19 bases spanning the gap. The V gene's germline CDR1 is MNHEY and CDR2 SMNVEV (reference sequence). This CDR3 is 15 amino acids long. The CDR3 nucleotides are TGTGCCAGCAGTTCTTGGGTCGAAGGGACACTTGAAGCTTTCTTT. Protein: CASSSWVEGTLEAFF.

The chain uses TRBV27 and TRBJ2-1; D is undetermined. V dropped 6 bases and J dropped 6 bases, with 21 bases sitting between them. Looked up from germline, CDR1 is MNHEY and CDR2 is SMNVEV (reference sequence). This CDR3 comprises 16 residues. Written as DNA, the CDR3 is TGTGCCAGCAGCCACGTTGTACAGTACCCTCTCAATGAGCAGTTCTTC. It translates to CASSHVVQYPLNEQFF.

The V and J genes are TRBV5-1 and TRBJ2-5; D may be TRBD2 (6 bases). CDR3 length: 16 amino acids. Germline CDR1 reads SGHRS; CDR2 reads YFSETQ. V gave up 0 bases and J gave up 3 bases, with 15 bases separating them. The CDR3 bases are TGCGCCAGCAGCTTGGCCCGATTCCGCGGGGAAGAGACCCAGTACTTC. As protein: CASSLARFRGEETQYF.

This clone was recorded once. The genes are TRBV18 and TRBJ2-3; D call uncertain. V lost 3 bases and J lost 3, with 4 bases in between. This CDR3 contains 12 residues. The germline V gene encodes CDR1 KGHSH and CDR2 LQKENI. As DNA, the CDR3 is TGTGCCAGCTCACCGGGGACAGATACGCAGTATTTT. Amino acid sequence: CASSPGTDTQYF.

The chain uses TRBV11-3 and TRBJ2-7, with D perhaps being TRBD1 or TRBD2 (6 bases each). V was trimmed by 1 base and J by 5 bases, leaving 15 bases between them. Germline V gives CDR1 SGHNT, CDR2 YENEEA. The CDR3 totals 15 residues. In DNA, the CDR3 is TGTGCCAGCAGCTTAGGTGGGGGGCAGGCAGACGAGCAGTACTTC. The encoded protein is CASSLGGGQADEQYF.

The chain has TRBV4-2 and TRBJ1-6, with D unclear. V was cut by 2 bases and J by 5 bases, with 13 bases left in between. The CDR3 is 16 residues long. The germline gives CDR1 LGHNA, CDR2 YNFKEQ. The CDR3 spells CASSQTRKGNNSPLHF. The CDR3 nucleotides are TGTGCCAGCAGCCAAACACGCAAGGGCAATAATTCACCCCTCCACTTT.